This T cell receptor beta chain was recorded in a study of cytomegalovirus exposure and HLA in healthy donors (dated by TCRdb to between 2016 and 2019). Regarding the complete study: In an earlier analysis of approximately 500 of the donors, approximately 260 Gb of sequence data and 100 million or so unique TCR beta sequences from 150 million to 200 million T cells were reported. In an earlier analysis of 500 to 650 of the donors, high-throughput TCR beta sequencing was used to judge whether each TCR beta V gene segment behaved as functional or pseudogenic. Among 300 to 500 genotyped donors of the cohort, an average of around 240,000 unique TCR beta nucleotide sequences was sequenced per donor, of which about 18% were non-productive. Donor age, sex, ethnicity and CMV serostatus were collected together with the repertoire data. Among the roughly 390 genotyped donors, more than 70% belonged to the genetic ancestry cluster associated with self-reported Caucasian donors. Around 320 gigabases of sequencing data and tens of millions of unique TCR sequences were included in an early release covering 500 to 750 HLA-typed donors. A few DR-DQ haplotypes were handled as single units for association and clustering because linkage in the cohort was strong. High-throughput TCR immunosequencing, statistical association of individual TCRs with disease status, and machine learning were combined to predict cytomegalovirus infection status. HLA typing included class I and class II loci at four-digit resolution. The study used immunosequencing to profile the T cell repertoires of more than 650 subjects and linked those repertoires to cytomegalovirus serostatus. The aim of the study was to test whether cataloging public T cell receptors could identify signatures of past pathogen exposure. Along with the roughly 670-subject first cohort, a separate validation cohort of approximately 110 different subjects was used. In a later analysis, previously published TCR beta repertoires from 550 to 750 donors were re-analyzed and high-resolution HLA genotyping was added so that TCR occurrence patterns could be studied. A later genetic analysis took genome-wide SNP genotypes for about 55% of the 666 donors and used that subset as a discovery cohort. All discovery cohort repertoires had been generated on a single sequencing platform. The number of donors typed differed by locus, with about 629-630 for A, B, C, DRB1 and DQB1, around 500 for DQA1, 600 to 610 for DPA1, and approximately 470 for DPB1. The later analysis used no new phenotypic data to find candidate immune exposures, relying instead on TCR beta sequences and their occurrence across donors.

Library construction relied on the immunoSEQ multiplex PCR assay. For the multiplex PCR, a mixture combining 60 forward primers for TCR Vbeta segments and 13 reverse primers for TCR Jbeta segments was used. The CDR3 region of rearranged TCR beta genes was amplified from genomic DNA by a multiplex PCR assay. The amplified TCR beta libraries were sequenced on the Illumina HiSeq System as 87-base-pair reads. The authors' analysis ran thus. A later analysis counted around 72 million unique TCR beta chains across the 666 repertoires, and roughly 9.9 million of these chains were shared by at least two donors. Raw reads were error-corrected and collapsed into unique sequences by a nearest-neighbor algorithm in which closely related sequences were merged to remove PCR and sequencing errors. CDR3 sequences were aligned to IMGT reference sequences to assign V, D and J gene segments. For a sequence to be retained, at least a six-nucleotide match to both a V gene segment and a J gene segment was required. Rearrangements were called productive when the CDR3 lacked stop codons and stayed in frame with V and J; all others were non-productive. Following IMGT convention, CDR3 was defined as the stretch from the second conserved V-encoded cysteine to the conserved J-encoded phenylalanine. Sequences without an unambiguous match to a single V gene segment were excluded from the earlier analysis of approximately 560 of the donors. In an earlier analysis of 500 to 750 of the donors, V segments were called functional above 56.7% productive rearrangements and were called segregating when the between-donor standard deviation exceeded 5%. To diagnose cytomegalovirus status from the catalog of TCR beta chain sequences, a statistical classification framework was built. In a later analysis, TCR nucleotide sequences were compared against IMGT/GENE-DB human TR gene sequences so that V and J genes could be assigned. In a later analysis, CDR3 sequences and most-parsimonious VDJ recombination scenarios were assigned using the TCRdist pipeline. A later analysis defined each TCR beta chain by its CDR3 amino acid sequence plus V-gene family, and excluded reads lacking a unique V-gene family. A later analysis removed 450 to 600 highly shared, low-generation-probability nucleotide sequences to deal with suspected cross-contamination and a sequencing artifact. In a later analysis, a clonal expansion index for each public chain was calculated from normalized within-repertoire ranks of inferred template counts. In a later analysis, generation probabilities were computed using a VDJ recombination model fitted to out-of-frame rearrangements, and the results were checked against IGoR. Hypergeometric tests were used in a later analysis to score TCR-TCR, TCR-HLA and TCR-CMV co-occurrence, with a repertoire-size bias correction applied to the TCR pairs. False discovery rates were estimated in a later analysis by permuting HLA or CMV assignments 20 times. In a later analysis, co-occurring TCRs were grouped using DBSCAN, and TCRdist sequence similarity was added for clustering within HLA-allele-positive subsets. Repertoires with fewer than 30,000 or more than 120,000 public chains, plus five repertoires with anomalous nucleotide sharing, were excluded from co-occurrence clustering. What TCRdb holds here is the immuneACCESS table cut down to in-frame rearrangements. Part of the clones is not present; checked against another copy, under half of the missing clones reflect an unresolved V gene, and the others are unexplained. V and J calls and clone size come straight from that table; D and trimming were deduced from the DNA. Present in this sample are under 200,000 clones, 84% of which were seen just once. 1.9% of the sample rests with the top ten.

In total, roughly 670 healthy bone marrow donors made up the cohort. All cohort members were sampled while nominally healthy, although unrecorded immune exposures were likely present. The donor tested CMV seronegative, placing the donor among the roughly 400 seronegative members of the cohort. Every donor gave a peripheral blood sample, and the peripheral blood mononuclear cells from that sample were used for TCR beta sequencing. Genomic DNA extraction from the blood cell samples was performed with the Qiagen DNeasy Blood Extraction Kit. On this clone itself: It has no known antigen specificity. One base away there is no much larger clone; base qualities are not given.

From the cysteine through the phenylalanine, the CDR3 covers 16 amino acids. Only the CDR3 DNA is retained, 48 bases long and in frame from the first base. CDR1 and CDR2, looked up from the germline V gene, are SGHTA and FQGNSA. V drops 6 bases and J drops 3 bases, leaving 21 bases in between. Broad study findings and their caveats: The 87-base-pair reads could not distinguish some IMGT-functional V segments, including TRBV6-2 and TRBV6-3, so those segments were excluded. Most CMV-associated TCR beta chains appeared to be HLA-restricted in a later analysis, and the HLA associations seemed to be driven largely by CMV exposure. A later analysis found that HLA-associated TCR beta chains were more clonally expanded and had lower generation probabilities than equally common non-associated chains. Correlated functional status among segregating V segments might reflect linkage disequilibrium, but an unknown experimental factor could not be ruled out. Most TCR sequences were observed very rarely across donors, whereas some public TCRs were present in many individuals. When HLA alleles, especially DR and DQ, strongly co-occurred, TCR associations were difficult to assign to individual alleles. Sequencing depth was assumed to be roughly uniform across donors in the presence/absence analyses, though that assumption may not hold. A cluster of highly shared sequence variants was judged likely to represent a technical artifact of the sequencing pipeline. A total of roughly 160 TCR beta chains were listed by the study as associated with cytomegalovirus. A later genetic analysis reported fewer N-insertions in productive TCRs among donors in an Asian-associated ancestry cluster than the roughly 640-donor mean. An association between a missense DCLRE1C variant and V-gene and J-gene trimming of TCR beta chains was found in a later genetic analysis and replicated in an independent cohort. In both the original and validation cohorts, the classifier was reported to diagnose cytomegalovirus status with high specificity and sensitivity. The cohort was sequenced for TCR beta chains only, and without alpha or paired-chain data the features that could be detected were limited. Because counts were too low, seventeen rarely observed V segments, including chromosome 9 orphons, were excluded from the earlier analysis of fewer than 650 of the donors. The authors suggested that the approach could potentially be generalized to other disease states and immunological phenotypes. An earlier analysis of 587 of the donors showed that most TCR beta V segments appeared in productive rearrangements either about 87% or about 30% of the time, which broadly matched IMGT annotations. In a later analysis, several top co-occurrence clusters were reported to appear linked to parvovirus B19, influenza, CMV and Epstein-Barr virus. A further reported finding was that TCR beta sequences accurately predicted the HLA-A and HLA-B alleles for most subjects in the first cohort. In vitro tests confirmed that a few of the cytomegalovirus-associated TCR beta chains recognize cytomegalovirus antigens. Specific HLA alleles were associated with over 15,000 TCR beta sequences at a false discovery rate of 0.05 in a later analysis. A later analysis found that TCR association rates varied across HLA loci, with DRB1 alleles showing the most associated TCRs and HLA-C alleles the fewest. Because HLA typing was missing for some donors at each locus, association tests included only the typed subset. The only immune exposure information available for the cohort was CMV serostatus.

This receptor was obtained from a man aged 18 to 29 in good health and CMV-seronegative. Sequencing was performed on PBMCs. Recombination joined TRBV7-2 with TRBJ2-7; possibly the D gene is TRBD2, per 5 matching bases. The CDR3 protein is CASSTTRDSFFYEQYF. The nucleotides read TGTGCCAGCAGTACTACGAGGGATAGTTTTTTCTACGAGCAGTACTTC.